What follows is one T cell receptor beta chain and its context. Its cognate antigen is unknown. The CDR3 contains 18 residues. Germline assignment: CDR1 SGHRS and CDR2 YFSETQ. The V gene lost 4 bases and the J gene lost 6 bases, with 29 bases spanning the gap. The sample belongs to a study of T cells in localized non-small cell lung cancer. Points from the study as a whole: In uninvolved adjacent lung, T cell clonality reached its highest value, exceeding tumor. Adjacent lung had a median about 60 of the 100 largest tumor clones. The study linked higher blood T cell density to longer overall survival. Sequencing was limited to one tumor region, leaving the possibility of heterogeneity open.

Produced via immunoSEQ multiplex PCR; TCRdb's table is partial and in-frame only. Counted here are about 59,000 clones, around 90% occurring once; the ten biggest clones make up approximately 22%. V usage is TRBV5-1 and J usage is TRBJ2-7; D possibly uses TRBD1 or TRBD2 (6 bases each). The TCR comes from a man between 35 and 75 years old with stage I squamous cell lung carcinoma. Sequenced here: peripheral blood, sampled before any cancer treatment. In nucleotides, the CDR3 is TGCGCCAGCAGCCCAAACATACAGGGAGGAGAAGCTCCCGGCGAGCAGTACTTC. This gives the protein CASSPNIQGGEAPGEQYF.